The clone carrying this T cell receptor beta chain is a singleton in its sample. V was cut by 8 bases and J by 6 bases, with 17 bases left in between. The CDR3 is 14 amino acids. The V gene's germline CDR1 is SGHTA and CDR2 FQGNSA. This entry comes from a study of T cells in Graves' hyperthyroidism and ophthalmopathy. Amplified TCR beta CDR3 regions derived from RNA transcripts. First-round RT-PCR of the TCR CDR3 relied on the HTBI primer set. TCRdb re-derived calls from the multiplex PCR reads in MiXCR, one entry per CDR3 protein. Of around 340,000 distinct CDR3 sequences listed, 18% were seen once; the top ten hold less than 65%.

The chain is built from TRBV7-2 and TRBJ2-4; D is perhaps TRBD2 (7 bases). Sequenced sample: blood. The TCR was taken from a woman aged 45-65 years with Graves' hyperthyroidism. The CDR3 loop is CASAEGGSVNIQYF. The CDR3 nucleotides read TGTGCCAGCGCCGAGGGGGGGTCGGTAAACATTCAGTACTTC. The full variable domain, completed using reference TRBV7-2 and TRBJ2-4, is GAGVSQSPSNKVTEKGKDVELRCDPISGHTALYWYRQSLGQGLEFLIYFQGNSAPDKSGLPSDRFSAERTGGSVSTLTIQRTQQEDSAVYLCASAEGGSVNIQYFGAGTRLSVL.